The T cell receptor beta chain under discussion was sequenced for a study of cytomegalovirus exposure and HLA in healthy donors. The donors belonged to the roughly 110-subject validation cohort, separate from the roughly 650-subject first cohort. Looked up from germline, CDR1 is MDHEN and CDR2 is SYDVKM. V was clipped by 2 bases and J by 2 bases, with 15 bases between them. The CDR3 spans 16 residues. Clones were read by immunoSEQ multiplex PCR, and TCRdb kept only the in-frame ones, dropping some. The sample records more than 90,000 clones, approximately 88% being singletons. The sequence derives from a man aged 18 to 30 in good health and CMV-seronegative. The rearrangement links TRBV28 to TRBJ2-5; maybe TRBD2 (5 bases). Sequencing was done on a sample of PBMCs. CDR3 loop: CASSLSLDLTQETQYF. DNA of the CDR3: TGTGCCAGCAGTTTAAGCCTGGACTTGACACAAGAGACCCAGTACTTC.